The rows below give T cell receptor beta chains drawn from one sample of a study of cytomegalovirus exposure and HLA in healthy donors. Sequencing used immunoSEQ multiplex PCR; TCRdb keeps in-frame clones, though not all of them. The sample includes 190,000 or so clones, 84% of them seen just once. Sequenced material: PBMCs. All receptors derive from a woman between 25 and 40 years old in good health and CMV-seropositive. Each CDR3 is given with its conserved first and last residue. A D gene is named only where the DNA matches it firmly. The size entry is marked missing in some rows and otherwise reads once, few, many or a size class.

v_call	j_call	clone_size	d_call	cdr3_aa	cdr3_nt
TRBV6-1	TRBJ2-2	.	.	CASSESGSGELFF	TGTGCCAGCAGCGAGAGCGGGTCCGGGGAGCTGTTTTTT
TRBV4-1	TRBJ2-2	.	.	CASSRGRPDTGELFF	TGCGCCAGCAGCCGTGGGCGACCCGACACCGGGGAGCTGTTTTTT
TRBV19	TRBJ2-2	.	TRBD1	CASSINRGRDTGELFF	TGTGCCAGTAGTATAAACAGGGGGCGCGACACCGGGGAGCTGTTTTTT
TRBV30	TRBJ1-1	once	.	CAWSVTGGDTEAFF	TGTGCCTGGAGTGTAACGGGGGGGGACACTGAAGCTTTCTTT
TRBV9	TRBJ1-1	.	TRBD1	CASSVTTGTGGDTEAFF	TGTGCCAGCAGCGTAACAACCGGGACAGGAGGGGACACTGAAGCTTTCTTT
TRBV5-1	TRBJ2-1	.	TRBD2	CASSQKLAGASNEQFF	TGCGCCAGCAGCCAAAAACTAGCGGGAGCCTCGAATGAGCAGTTCTTC
TRBV9	TRBJ2-7	.	.	CASSVSAGSYEQYF	TGTGCCAGCAGCGTATCGGCAGGGTCCTACGAGCAGTACTTC
TRBV4-1	TRBJ1-3	once	.	CASSQPQSGNTIYF	TGCGCCAGCAGCCAACCTCAGTCAGGAAACACCATATATTTT
TRBV28	TRBJ1-5	.	TRBD1	CATMGQINQPQHF	TGTGCCACCATGGGACAGATCAATCAGCCCCAGCATTTT
TRBV5-1	TRBJ1-1	once	TRBD1	CASSWGPGAYQQGGTEAFF	TGCGCCAGCAGCTGGGGCCCCGGGGCGTACCAGCAGGGGGGCACTGAAGCTTTCTTT
TRBV5-1	TRBJ2-7	medium-sized	.	CASSLVGGSYEQYF	TGCGCCAGCAGCTTGGTAGGGGGCTCCTACGAGCAGTACTTC
TRBV9	TRBJ2-2	.	.	CASSVEGKTRIGELFF	TGTGCCAGCAGCGTAGAGGGGAAGACTCGGATCGGGGAGCTGTTTTTT
TRBV27	TRBJ1-1	.	TRBD1	CASRTDRVTEAFF	TGTGCCAGCAGAACGGACAGGGTCACTGAAGCTTTCTTT
TRBV9	TRBJ2-5	.	.	CASSVAASPKTQYF	TGTGCCAGCAGCGTAGCGGCTAGCCCTAAGACCCAGTACTTC
TRBV28	TRBJ2-7	.	.	CASRNSYSYEQYF	TGTGCCAGCAGAAACAGTTACTCCTACGAGCAGTACTTC
TRBV5-1	TRBJ2-2	.	.	CASTGTFTGELFF	TGCGCCAGCACTGGGACATTTACCGGGGAGCTGTTTTTT
TRBV27	TRBJ2-7	.	TRBD2	CASSLFAGGSEQYF	TGTGCCAGCAGTTTATTTGCGGGAGGCTCCGAGCAGTACTTC
TRBV7-2	TRBJ1-1	.	.	CASSLVGGPIPEAFF	TGTGCCAGCAGCTTAGTTGGGGGCCCGATCCCTGAAGCTTTCTTT
TRBV27	TRBJ2-1	.	.	CASSPGTYNEQFF	TGTGCCAGCAGTCCTGGGACTTACAATGAGCAGTTCTTC
TRBV2	TRBJ1-1	.	TRBD1	CASSLGQANTEAFF	TGTGCCAGCAGTCTTGGACAGGCGAACACTGAAGCTTTCTTT
TRBV7-6	TRBJ2-7	.	.	CASSLAGDEQYF	TGTGCCAGCAGCTTAGCCGGGGACGAGCAGTACTTC
TRBV9	TRBJ2-5	.	.	CASSAAPGRGGETQYF	TGTGCCAGCAGCGCCGCCCCGGGGCGGGGTGGAGAGACCCAGTACTTC
TRBV28	TRBJ1-5	.	.	CASRPSGWGNQPQHF	TGTGCCAGCAGACCCTCAGGATGGGGCAATCAGCCCCAGCATTTT
TRBV7-8	TRBJ2-2	once	TRBD1	CASSLYRTGIPGELFF	TGTGCCAGCAGCTTATACAGGACAGGGATTCCCGGGGAGCTGTTTTTT
TRBV7-2	TRBJ1-4	.	.	CASSLGQGGKLFF	TGTGCCAGCAGCTTAGGGCAGGGTGGGAAACTGTTTTTT
TRBV28	TRBJ2-7	.	.	CASSIIGGAGIYEQYF	TGTGCCAGCAGCATAATCGGCGGGGCTGGGATCTACGAGCAGTACTTC
TRBV5-1	TRBJ1-2	.	.	CASSPGERVYGYTF	TGCGCCAGCAGCCCGGGGGAGCGGGTGTATGGCTACACCTTC
TRBV6-5	TRBJ2-7	.	TRBD2	CASRLAGKYEQYF	TGTGCCAGCAGGCTAGCGGGAAAGTACGAGCAGTACTTC
TRBV5-4	TRBJ2-1	.	.	CASSWRQDNEQFF	TGTGCTAGCAGCTGGCGACAGGACAATGAGCAGTTCTTC
TRBV5-4	TRBJ1-2	.	.	CASSPGGAYGYTF	TGTGCCAGCAGCCCCGGGGGGGCCTATGGCTACACCTTC
TRBV12-5	TRBJ1-1	.	.	CASGLGRGETEAFF	TGTGCTAGTGGTTTGGGCAGGGGTGAAACTGAAGCTTTCTTT
TRBV9	TRBJ2-1	.	TRBD2	CASSPRSAGGAFNEQFF	TGTGCCAGCAGCCCTAGATCCGCGGGAGGGGCTTTCAATGAGCAGTTCTTC
TRBV6-6	TRBJ2-1	.	TRBD2	CASSYAGTSGNNEQFF	TGTGCCAGCAGCTACGCCGGGACTAGCGGAAACAATGAGCAGTTCTTC
TRBV9	TRBJ2-1	.	.	CASTPGAISPNEQFF	TGTGCCAGCACCCCGGGAGCCATATCACCGAATGAGCAGTTCTTC
TRBV30	TRBJ2-1	.	TRBD2	CAWRSAGGPYNEQFF	TGTGCCTGGAGGTCGGCGGGAGGGCCCTACAATGAGCAGTTCTTC
TRBV9	TRBJ2-3	.	.	CASSVTSYTDTQYF	TGTGCCAGCAGCGTTACTAGTTACACAGATACGCAGTATTTT
TRBV27	TRBJ2-1	.	.	CASSQDYNNEQFF	TGTGCCAGCAGTCAGGACTACAACAATGAGCAGTTCTTC
TRBV27	TRBJ1-2	.	.	CASSLGAGYGYTF	TGTGCCAGCAGTTTAGGCGCAGGGTATGGCTACACCTTC
TRBV2	TRBJ1-1	once	.	CASRDVRTASTEAFF	TGTGCCAGCAGGGACGTAAGGACAGCCTCCACTGAAGCTTTCTTT
TRBV6-5	TRBJ2-1	.	TRBD1	CASSDYRGLVQFF	TGTGCCAGCAGTGACTACAGGGGGTTAGTGCAGTTCTTC
TRBV9	TRBJ1-2	.	.	CASSVDYPGGYTF	TGTGCCAGCAGCGTAGACTACCCTGGCGGCTACACCTTC
TRBV29-1	TRBJ2-7	.	.	CSVGLERNEQYF	TGCAGCGTTGGGCTAGAACGTAACGAGCAGTACTTC
TRBV11-2	TRBJ2-7	.	TRBD1	CASSARTGNYEQYF	TGTGCCAGCAGCGCGAGGACAGGGAACTACGAGCAGTACTTC
TRBV4-2	TRBJ2-5	.	TRBD1	CASSPGTGVETQYF	TGTGCCAGCAGCCCCGGGACAGGAGTAGAGACCCAGTACTTC
TRBV30	TRBJ2-3	once	.	CAWSVETGSVYF	TGTGCCTGGAGTGTGGAAACAGGGTCGGTGTATTTT
TRBV19	TRBJ1-5	.	.	CASTLDTVHQPQHF	TGTGCCAGTACCTTAGACACCGTCCATCAGCCCCAGCATTTT
TRBV7-9	TRBJ1-2	.	TRBD1	CASSLDRGYGYTF	TGTGCCAGCAGCTTAGACAGGGGCTATGGCTACACCTTC
TRBV6-5	TRBJ1-5	.	.	CASRLRGYSNQPQHF	TGTGCCAGCAGGCTTAGGGGATATAGCAATCAGCCCCAGCATTTT
TRBV5-6	TRBJ2-7	.	.	CASSPDLYSTGPYEQYF	TGTGCCAGCAGCCCAGACCTATACTCGACAGGCCCCTACGAGCAGTACTTC